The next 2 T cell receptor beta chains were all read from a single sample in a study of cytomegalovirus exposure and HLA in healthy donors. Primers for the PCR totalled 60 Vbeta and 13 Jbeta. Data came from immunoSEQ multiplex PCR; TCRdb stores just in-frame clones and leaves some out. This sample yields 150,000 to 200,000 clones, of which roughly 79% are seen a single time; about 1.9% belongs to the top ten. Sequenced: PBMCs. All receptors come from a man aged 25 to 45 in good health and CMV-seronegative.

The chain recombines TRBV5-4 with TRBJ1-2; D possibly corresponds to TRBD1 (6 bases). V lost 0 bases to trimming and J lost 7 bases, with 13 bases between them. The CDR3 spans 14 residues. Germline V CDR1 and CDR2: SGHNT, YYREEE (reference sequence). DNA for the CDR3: TGTGCCAGCAGCTTGGCAGGGGAACTGGGTGGCTACACCTTC. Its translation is CASSLAGELGGYTF.

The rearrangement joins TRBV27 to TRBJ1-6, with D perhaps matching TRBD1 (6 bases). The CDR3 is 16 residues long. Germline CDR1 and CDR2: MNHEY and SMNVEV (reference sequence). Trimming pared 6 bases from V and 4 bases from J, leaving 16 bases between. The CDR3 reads CASRTHEGVYNSPLHF. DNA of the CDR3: TGTGCCAGCAGGACGCATGAGGGGGTGTATAATTCACCCCTCCACTTT.